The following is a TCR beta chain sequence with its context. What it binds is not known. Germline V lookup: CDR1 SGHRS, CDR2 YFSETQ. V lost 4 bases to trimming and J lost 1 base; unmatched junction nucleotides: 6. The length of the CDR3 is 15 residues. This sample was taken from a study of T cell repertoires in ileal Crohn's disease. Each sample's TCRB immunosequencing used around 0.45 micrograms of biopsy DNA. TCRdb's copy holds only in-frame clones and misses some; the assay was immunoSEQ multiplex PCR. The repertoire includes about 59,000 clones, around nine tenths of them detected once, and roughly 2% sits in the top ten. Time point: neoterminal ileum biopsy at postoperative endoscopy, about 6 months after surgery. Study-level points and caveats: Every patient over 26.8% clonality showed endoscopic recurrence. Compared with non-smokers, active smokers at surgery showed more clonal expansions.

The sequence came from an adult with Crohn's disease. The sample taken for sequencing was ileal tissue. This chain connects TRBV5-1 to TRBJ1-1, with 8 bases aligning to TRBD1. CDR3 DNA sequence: TGCGCCAGCAGCCAAACCGGGACAGGGAACACTGAAGCTTTCTTT. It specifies CASSQTGTGNTEAFF.